This T cell receptor beta chain was recovered during a study of control samples from healthy donors and cancer patients. The CDR3 is 15 amino acids. Germline V lookup: CDR1 SGHTS, CDR2 YDEGEE. V was cut by 5 bases and J by 5 bases, with 16 bases left in between. Produced via immunoSEQ multiplex PCR; TCRdb's table is partial and in-frame only. Altogether tens of thousands of clones are present, about nine tenths being singletons, with the ten largest covering around 14%. The sample taken for sequencing was blood. The chain couples TRBV5-8 to TRBJ1-4; D may be TRBD1 (6 bases). The TCR originated in a man aged 25 to 40 in good health. This CDR3 reads CASRSRDMLNEKLFF. CDR3 DNA: TGTGCCAGCAGAAGCCGGGACATGTTGAATGAAAAACTGTTTTTT.